The present entry profiles one T cell receptor (beta chain) with its context. The sample belongs to a study of blood T cells in healthy people across ages. About the research overall: The template switching approach captured approximately one barcoded beta molecule for every two T cells.

The second PCR ran roughly 7 to 12 cycles with a sample-barcoded 5' primer and J-beta primers. Each CDR3 protein gets one entry after TCRdb re-called the 5' RACE reads with MiXCR. Of hundreds of thousands of distinct CDR3 sequences in the sample, under 45% were seen once. Per the germline V gene, CDR1 is SGHRS and CDR2 is YFSETQ. V shed 8 bases and J shed 2 bases, with 19 bases lying between them. The CDR3 sequence is 15 residues long. At least 6.5 million PBMCs were isolated per sample. V usage is TRBV5-1 and J usage is TRBJ2-5; the D gene is possibly TRBD2 (5 bases). The sample was blood. This TCR was recovered from a man between 60 and 75 years old in good health. The CDR3 protein is CASTGVGIRQETQYF. CDR3 DNA sequence: TGCGCCAGTACCGGGGTAGGGATAAGACAAGAGACCCAGTACTTC.